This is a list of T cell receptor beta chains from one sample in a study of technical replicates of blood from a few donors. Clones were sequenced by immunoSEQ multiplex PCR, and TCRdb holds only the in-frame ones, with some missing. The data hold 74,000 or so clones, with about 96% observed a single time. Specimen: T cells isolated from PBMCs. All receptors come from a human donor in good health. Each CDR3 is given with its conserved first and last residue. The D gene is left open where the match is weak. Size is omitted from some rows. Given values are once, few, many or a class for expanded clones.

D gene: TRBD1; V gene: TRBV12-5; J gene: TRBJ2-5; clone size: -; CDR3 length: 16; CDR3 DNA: TGTGCTAGTGGTTTAGCCACAGGACAGGGTTCAGAGACCCAGTACTTC; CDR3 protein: CASGLATGQGSETQYF
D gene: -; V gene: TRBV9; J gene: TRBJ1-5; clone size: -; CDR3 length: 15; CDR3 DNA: TGTGCCAGCAGCGTAGACGGGGGTAGCAATCAGCCCCAGCATTTT; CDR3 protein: CASSVDGGSNQPQHF
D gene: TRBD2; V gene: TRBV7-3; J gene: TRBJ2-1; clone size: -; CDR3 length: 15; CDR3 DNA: TGTGCCAGCAGCTTACTAGCGGGAGTGTGGAATGAGCAGTTCTTC; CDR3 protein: CASSLLAGVWNEQFF
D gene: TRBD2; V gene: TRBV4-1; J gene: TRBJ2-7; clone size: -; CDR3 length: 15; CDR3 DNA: TGCGCCAGCAGCGCGCTAGCGGCTAGCTCCTACGAGCAGTACTTC; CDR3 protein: CASSALAASSYEQYF
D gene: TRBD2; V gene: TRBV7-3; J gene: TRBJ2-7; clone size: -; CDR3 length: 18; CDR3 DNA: TGTGCCAGCAGCTCCACCCAAACCACTAGCGGGACGGCCTACGAGCAGTACTTC; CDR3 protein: CASSSTQTTSGTAYEQYF
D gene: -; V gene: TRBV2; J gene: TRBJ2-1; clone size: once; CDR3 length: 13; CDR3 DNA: TGTGCCACCAAGACAGGCTCCTACAATGAGCAGTTCTTC; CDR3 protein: CATKTGSYNEQFF
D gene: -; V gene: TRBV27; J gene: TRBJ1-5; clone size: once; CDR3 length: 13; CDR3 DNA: TGTGCCAGCAGTTACCTACAGGGACAGCCCCAGCATTTT; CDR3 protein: CASSYLQGQPQHF
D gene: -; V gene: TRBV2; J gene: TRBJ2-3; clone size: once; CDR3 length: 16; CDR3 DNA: TGTGCCAGCAGTGACCTTAAGGGGAGGGGGGGAGATACGCAGTATTTT; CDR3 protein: CASSDLKGRGGDTQYF
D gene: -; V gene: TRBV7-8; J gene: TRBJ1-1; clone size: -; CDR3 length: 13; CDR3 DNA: TGTGCCAGCAGCTTAACAGGGAACACTGAAGCTTTCTTT; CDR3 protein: CASSLTGNTEAFF
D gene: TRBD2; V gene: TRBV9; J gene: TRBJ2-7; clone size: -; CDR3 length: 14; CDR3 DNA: TGTGCCAGCAGCGTTAGCGGGAAAGGTTACGAGCAGTACTTC; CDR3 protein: CASSVSGKGYEQYF
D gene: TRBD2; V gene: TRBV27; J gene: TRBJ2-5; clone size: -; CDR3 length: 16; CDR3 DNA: TGTGCCAGCAGTGGGGGACTAGCGGGAGATCTCGAGACCCAGTACTTC; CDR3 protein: CASSGGLAGDLETQYF
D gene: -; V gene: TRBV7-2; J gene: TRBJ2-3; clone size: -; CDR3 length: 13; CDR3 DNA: TGTGCCAGCAGCTACGAGGCGACAGATACGCAGTATTTT; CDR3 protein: CASSYEATDTQYF
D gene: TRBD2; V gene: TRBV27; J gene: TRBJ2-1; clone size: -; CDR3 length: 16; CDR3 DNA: TGTGCCAGCAGCGACCTCCCGGGAGGGAACTACAATGAGCAGTTCTTC; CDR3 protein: CASSDLPGGNYNEQFF
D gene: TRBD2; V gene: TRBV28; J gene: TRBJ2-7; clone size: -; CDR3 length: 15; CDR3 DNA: TGTGCCAGCAGTTCCCCGTGGGGAGGGTTTTACGAGCAGTACTTC; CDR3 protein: CASSSPWGGFYEQYF
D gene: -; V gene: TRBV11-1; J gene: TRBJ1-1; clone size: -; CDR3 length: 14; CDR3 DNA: TGTGCCAGCAGCTTAACAGAGGGTTACACTGAAGCTTTCTTT; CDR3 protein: CASSLTEGYTEAFF
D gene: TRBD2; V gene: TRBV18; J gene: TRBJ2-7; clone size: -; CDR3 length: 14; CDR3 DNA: TGTGCCAGCAGCACTAGCGGGAGTTCCAACGAGCAGTACTTC; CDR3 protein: CASSTSGSSNEQYF
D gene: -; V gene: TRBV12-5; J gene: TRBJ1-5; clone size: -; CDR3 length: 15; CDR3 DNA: TGTGCTAGTGCCATGGACAGAACTAGCAATCAGCCCCAGCATTTT; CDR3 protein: CASAMDRTSNQPQHF
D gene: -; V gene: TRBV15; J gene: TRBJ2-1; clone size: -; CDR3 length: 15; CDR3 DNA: TGTGCCACCAGGTGGACTTTTAGCTCCTACAATGAGCAGTTCTTC; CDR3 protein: CATRWTFSSYNEQFF
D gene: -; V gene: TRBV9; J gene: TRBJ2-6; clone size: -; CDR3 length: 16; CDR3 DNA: TGTGCCAGCAGCGTAGCTGTGGACACTGGGGCCAACGTCCTGACTTTC; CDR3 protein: CASSVAVDTGANVLTF
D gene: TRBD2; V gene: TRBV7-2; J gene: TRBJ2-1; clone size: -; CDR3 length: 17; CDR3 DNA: TGTGCCAGCAGCTTAATAGCTAGCGGCTATGTCTACAATGAGCAGTTCTTC; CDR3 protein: CASSLIASGYVYNEQFF
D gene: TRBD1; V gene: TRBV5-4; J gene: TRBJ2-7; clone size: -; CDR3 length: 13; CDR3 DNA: TGTGCCAGCAGCTGGGCCACAGGGGACGAGCAGTACTTC; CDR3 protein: CASSWATGDEQYF
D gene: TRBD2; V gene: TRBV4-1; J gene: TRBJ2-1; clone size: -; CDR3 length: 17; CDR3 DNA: TGCGCCAGCAGCCATTTCCCCCCGCGGGAGGGGGACAATGAGCAGTTCTTC; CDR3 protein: CASSHFPPREGDNEQFF
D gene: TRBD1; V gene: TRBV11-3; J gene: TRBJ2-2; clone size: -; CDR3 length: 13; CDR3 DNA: TGTGCCAGCCGGGACAGGGGAACCGGGGAGCTGTTTTTT; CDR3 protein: CASRDRGTGELFF
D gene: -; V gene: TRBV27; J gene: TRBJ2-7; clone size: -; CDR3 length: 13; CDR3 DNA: TGTGCCAGCAGTTTATCGAGGATTGGGGAGCAGTACTTC; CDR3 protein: CASSLSRIGEQYF
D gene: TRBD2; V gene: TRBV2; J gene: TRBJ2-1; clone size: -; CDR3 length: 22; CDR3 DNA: TGTGCCAGCAGTGAACCGAACCCGCCGGGACTAGCGGGAGGGCCTAATGTTTATGAGCAGTTCTTC; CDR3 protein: CASSEPNPPGLAGGPNVYEQFF
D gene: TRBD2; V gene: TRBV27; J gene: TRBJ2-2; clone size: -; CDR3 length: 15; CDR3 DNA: TGTGCCAGCAGTTCACCGGGAGGGAACACCGGGGAGCTGTTTTTT; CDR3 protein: CASSSPGGNTGELFF
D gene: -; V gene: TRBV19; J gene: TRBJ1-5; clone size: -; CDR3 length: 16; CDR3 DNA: TGTGCCAGTAGTATAGGTCCTCCGACTCCCAATCAGCCCCAGCATTTT; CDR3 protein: CASSIGPPTPNQPQHF
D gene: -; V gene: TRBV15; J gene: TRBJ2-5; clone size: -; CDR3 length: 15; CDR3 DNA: TGTGCCACCCGAGGGGGATTTGGTGACCAAGAGACCCAGTACTTC; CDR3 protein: CATRGGFGDQETQYF
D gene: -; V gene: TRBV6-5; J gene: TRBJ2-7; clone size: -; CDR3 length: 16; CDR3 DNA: TGTGCCAGCAGTTACTACGAGGACTCACCTACCGACGAGCAGTACTTC; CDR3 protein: CASSYYEDSPTDEQYF
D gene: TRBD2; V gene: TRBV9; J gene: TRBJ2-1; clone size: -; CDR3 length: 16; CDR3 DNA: TGTGCCAGCAGCGGAAACGTAGCGGGGCATTACAATGAGCAGTTCTTC; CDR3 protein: CASSGNVAGHYNEQFF
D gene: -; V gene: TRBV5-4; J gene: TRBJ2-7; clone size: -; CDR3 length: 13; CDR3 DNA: TGTGCCAGCAGCTTGCCAGGGGTCTACGAGCAGTACTTC; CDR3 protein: CASSLPGVYEQYF
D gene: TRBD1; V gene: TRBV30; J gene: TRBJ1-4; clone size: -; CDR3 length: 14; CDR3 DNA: TGTGCCTGGAGTTTGACAGGGGACGGCGGAAAACTGTTTTTT; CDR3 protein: CAWSLTGDGGKLFF
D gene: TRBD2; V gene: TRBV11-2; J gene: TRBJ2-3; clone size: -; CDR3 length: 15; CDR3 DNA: TGTGCCAGCAGCTCCCTAGCGGGAGGGGTTGATACGCAGTATTTT; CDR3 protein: CASSSLAGGVDTQYF
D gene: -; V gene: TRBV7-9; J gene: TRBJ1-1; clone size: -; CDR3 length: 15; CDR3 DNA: TGTGCCAGCAGCTTAGGGTCCCTGGGGGGGACTGAAGCTTTCTTT; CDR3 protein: CASSLGSLGGTEAFF
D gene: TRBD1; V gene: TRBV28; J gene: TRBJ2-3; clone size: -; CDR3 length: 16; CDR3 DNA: TGTGCCAGCAGTGCCACCGGGACAGGGTTCTCAGATACGCAGTATTTT; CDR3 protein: CASSATGTGFSDTQYF
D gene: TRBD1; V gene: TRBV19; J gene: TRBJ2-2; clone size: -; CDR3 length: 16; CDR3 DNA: TGTGCCAGTAGTCCATCCCCCGGGACAGGGGCCGGGGAGCTGTTTTTT; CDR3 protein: CASSPSPGTGAGELFF
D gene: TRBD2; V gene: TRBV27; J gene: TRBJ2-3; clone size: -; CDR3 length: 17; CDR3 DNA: TGTGCCAGCAGTTTCACCTTTGGACTAGAGTCTTTGACCCCGCAGTATTTT; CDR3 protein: CASSFTFGLESLTPQYF
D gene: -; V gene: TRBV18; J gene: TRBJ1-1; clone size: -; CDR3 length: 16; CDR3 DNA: TGTGCCAGCTCACCGAAGACATCGGGAAGGGACACTGAAGCTTTCTTT; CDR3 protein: CASSPKTSGRDTEAFF
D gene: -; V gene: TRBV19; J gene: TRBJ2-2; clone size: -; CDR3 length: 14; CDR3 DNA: TGTGCCAGTAGTATAAATGAACAAACCGGGGAGCTGTTTTTT; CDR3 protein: CASSINEQTGELFF
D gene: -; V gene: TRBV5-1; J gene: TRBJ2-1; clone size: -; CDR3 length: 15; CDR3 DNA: TGCGCCAGCAGCTTGGATCTAGCCGCCTACAATGAGCAGTTCTTC; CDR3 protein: CASSLDLAAYNEQFF
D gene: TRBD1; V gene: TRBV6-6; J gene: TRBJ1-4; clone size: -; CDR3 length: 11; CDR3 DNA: TGTGCCAGCAGGGGACAGAAAAAACTGTTTTTT; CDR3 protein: CASRGQKKLFF
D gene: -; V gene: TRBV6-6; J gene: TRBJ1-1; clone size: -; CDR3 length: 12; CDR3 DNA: TGTGCCAGCAGTTACGGGACATCTGAAGCTTTCTTT; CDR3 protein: CASSYGTSEAFF
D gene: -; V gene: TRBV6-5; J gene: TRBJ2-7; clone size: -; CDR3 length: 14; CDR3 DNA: TGTGCCAGCAGTGGTTGGACAAACGCCTACGAGCAGTACTTC; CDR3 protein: CASSGWTNAYEQYF
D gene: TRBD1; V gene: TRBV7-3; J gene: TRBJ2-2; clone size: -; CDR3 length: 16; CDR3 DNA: TGTGCCAGCAGCCCCGGACAGGGTATAAACACCGGGGAGCTGTTTTTT; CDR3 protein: CASSPGQGINTGELFF
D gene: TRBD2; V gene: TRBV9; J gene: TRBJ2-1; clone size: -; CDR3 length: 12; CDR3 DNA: TGTGCCAGCCGCGGACTAGTCGATGAGCAGTTCTTC; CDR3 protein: CASRGLVDEQFF
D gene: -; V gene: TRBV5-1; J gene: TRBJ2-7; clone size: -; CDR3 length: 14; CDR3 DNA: TGCGCCAGCAGCTTGGACAGGGAGCTCTACGAGCAGTACTTC; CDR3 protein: CASSLDRELYEQYF